The 5 T cell receptor beta chains presented below share a single source sample, sequenced in a study of shared clonotypes between healthy human individuals. The assay was immunoSEQ multiplex PCR, and TCRdb's table has in-frame clones only and misses some. The sample holds about 2.1 million clones; more than 85% are singletons and the top ten take under 2%. Naive CD8 cells comprised CD45RO-negative, CCR7-positively selected cells, excluding terminally differentiated effector memory CD45RA+ cells. The source material was naive CD8+ T cells from PBMCs. The origin of the receptors is a man between 18 and 35 years old in good health. Some clones in this sample may be carry-over from other donors' samples.

Note on this clone: The germline gene is not matched at one end of the junction; a read error may be the cause. The V gene is TRBV6-1, the J gene TRBJ2-5; 13 nucleotides match TRBD2. The germline gives CDR1 MNHNS, CDR2 SASEGT. There are 16 residues in the CDR3. In DNA form, the CDR3 reads TGTGCCAGCAGGGAAGGGACTAGCGGGGAACAAGAGACCCAGTACTTC. This translates into CASREGTSGEQETQYF.

The gene calls are TRBV25-1 and TRBJ2-2; D is ambiguous. The CDR3 spans 16 residues. The germline V gene encodes CDR1 MGHDK and CDR2 SYGVNS. V dropped 6 bases and J dropped 0 bases, with 14 bases sitting between them. In nucleotides, the CDR3 is TGTGCCAGCAGATCGAGTGGCTTCTCGAACACCGGGGAGCTGTTTTTT. Its translation is CASRSSGFSNTGELFF.

This rearrangement joins TRBV29-1 to TRBJ2-1; D possibly corresponds to TRBD1 (5 bases). V lost 3 bases to trimming and J lost 4 bases, with 10 bases between them. This CDR3 has 13 residues. Germline V gene lookup returns CDR1 SQVTM and CDR2 ANQGSEA. In nucleotides, the CDR3 is TGCAGCGTTGATCGACAGAATTACAATGAGCAGTTCTTC. Its translation is CSVDRQNYNEQFF.

In regard to this clone: The sample holds other DNA sequences that translate to the same CDR3. The V call is TRBV7-8, the J call TRBJ2-7, with no clear D. Between the trimmed V and J ends, which lost 1 base and 7 bases, there was a span of 5 bases. This CDR3 has 11 residues. Germline values: CDR1 SGHVS, CDR2 FQNEAQ. The CDR3 region is CASSLGDEQYF. For the CDR3, the DNA is TGTGCCAGCAGCTTAGGAGATGAGCAGTACTTC.

The rearrangement links TRBV11-3 to TRBJ2-3; the match to TRBD1 covers 9 bases. The CDR3 has 15 amino acids. J lost 3 bases, V lost 4 bases, and 5 bases had no gene match. Germline loops: CDR1 SGHNT, CDR2 YENEEA. The chain's CDR3 is CASSSAGQGTDTQYF. The CDR3 DNA reads TGTGCCAGCAGCTCCGCGGGACAGGGAACAGATACGCAGTATTTT.